This T cell receptor beta chain derives from a study of blood T cell repertoires in COVID-19. Overall study context: The samples span acute and convalescent COVID-19 from the United States, Italy and Spain. From T cells, B-cell-depleted T cells, or PBMCs came the material, which was cDNA or gDNA.

The germline gives CDR1 SGDLS, CDR2 YYNGEE. The V end was cut by 0 bases, the J end by 4 bases, with 7 bases between. The CDR3 sequence is 13 residues long. Profiling relied on immunoSEQ multiplex PCR, and the TCRdb table lists in-frame clones only, not all of them. The data hold 250,000 to 300,000 clones, with roughly 91% observed a single time. The chain joins TRBV9 to TRBJ2-5; D is unclear. The receptor comes from a middle-aged man with acute or convalescent COVID-19. The sample was peripheral blood. The chain's CDR3 is CASSVGVAETQYF. CDR3 nucleotides: TGTGCCAGCAGCGTAGGAGTAGCAGAGACCCAGTACTTC.